The TCR beta chain under discussion was sequenced for a study of T cell changes during pregnancy in multiple sclerosis. There are 14 residues in the CDR3. V lost 8 bases and J lost 3, with 13 bases in between. Germline V gene data show CDR1 as SNHLY and CDR2 as FYNNEI. Sequencing was performed with immunoSEQ multiplex PCR; in TCRdb, only in-frame clones are kept and a portion is missing. The sample has tens of thousands of clones, under 95% seen once. Here the sequenced sample was peripheral blood, taken in the first trimester of pregnancy. The receptor was derived from a female donor in good health, enrolled as a control in a pregnancy study. This chain uses TRBV2 with TRBJ1-4; tentatively, D is TRBD1 (5 bases). The CDR3 is CASFSRGANEKLFF. CDR3 in DNA: TGTGCCAGCTTCTCCCGGGGGGCTAATGAAAAACTGTTTTTT.